The present TCR beta chain was sequenced within a study of T cell responses to AZD1222 COVID-19 vaccine. TCRdb's copy holds only in-frame clones and misses some; the assay was immunoSEQ multiplex PCR. The sample contains 150,000 or so clones, less than 95% of which appear only once. To note about this clone: Its antigen is as yet unknown.

Findings and limits, study-wide: Baseline serology detected seropositivity in only six or seven AZD1222 recipients.

Losses at the gene ends were 6 bases for V and 2 bases for J; bases not matched to a gene: 7. The CDR3 extends over 14 amino acids. Germline V gene lookup returns CDR1 SNHLY and CDR2 FYNNEI. Some second doses came at about 4 weeks and others at about 12 weeks; these were pooled. The chain recombines TRBV2 with TRBJ2-7; TRBD1 aligns across 7 bases. The TCR was taken from an adult who received the AZD1222 COVID-19 vaccine. The specimen was peripheral blood, collected 28 days after the second AZD1222 dose. CDR3 amino acids: CASSRTGIPYEQYF. The CDR3 DNA sequence: TGTGCCAGCAGCCGGACAGGAATCCCCTACGAGCAGTACTTC.